These 20 T cell receptor beta chains originate from one sample sequenced in a study of beta chain features in type 1 diabetes. The authors reverse transcribed all of the isolated RNA, so sequencing captured expressed TCRB transcripts. Clones were read by immunoSEQ multiplex PCR, and TCRdb kept only the in-frame ones, dropping some. The sample lists a few hundred thousand clones, 15% to 20% seen once, with around 0.044% in the top ten. The source material was naive CD4+ T cells from blood. The receptor set was obtained from a woman between 18 and 29 years old in good health.

This clone showed up just a few times. The rearrangement joins TRBV5-1 to TRBJ2-2; D call uncertain. CDR3 length: 13 amino acids. Germline V gives CDR1 SGHRS, CDR2 YFSETQ. V lost 0 bases, J lost 7 bases, and 7 bases lay in between. Here the CDR3 reads CASSLGYFGELFF. The CDR3 DNA reads TGCGCCAGCAGCTTGGGGTACTTCGGGGAGCTGTTTTTT.

The chain is built from TRBV2 and TRBJ2-5; maybe TRBD1 (5 bases). V was pared by 3 bases and J by 0 bases, with 11 bases between. The CDR3 is made up of 15 amino acids. The germline CDR1 and CDR2 sequences are SNHLY and FYNNEI. The CDR3 coding sequence is TGTGCCAGCAGTGAGGCTGGGGCCCACCAAGAGACCCAGTACTTC. This gives the protein CASSEAGAHQETQYF.

The V and J genes are TRBV30 and TRBJ2-6; the match to TRBD1 covers 9 bases. This CDR3 is 17 amino acids long. Germline lookup yields CDR1 GTSNPN and CDR2 SVGIG (reference sequence). V trimming: 0 bases; J trimming: 0 bases; junction bases outside the gene matches: 3. CDR3 residues: CAWSVQGAYSGANVLTF. CDR3 in DNA: TGTGCCTGGAGTGTACAGGGGGCCTACTCTGGGGCCAACGTCCTGACTTTC.

This chain connects TRBV29-1 to TRBJ2-7, with a possible D match to TRBD1 (6 bases). CDR1 is SQVTM and CDR2 is ANQGSEA in the germline V gene. This CDR3 has 16 amino acids. V gave up 0 bases and J gave up 6 bases, with 21 bases separating them. The CDR3 protein is CSVEDLTGPFAVEQYF. The CDR3 nucleotides read TGCAGCGTTGAAGATCTTACAGGGCCCTTTGCGGTCGAGCAGTACTTC.

This clone was counted only a few times. J is TRBJ2-7 and V is TRBV4-1; D might be TRBD2 (6 bases). Looked up from germline, CDR1 is MGHRA and CDR2 is YSYEKL. The V end lost 2 bases, the J end lost 0 bases, and 11 bases lay between the germline ends. The CDR3 has 15 residues. The CDR3 DNA follows: TGCGCCAGCAGCCAAATGCGGGATAGCTCCTACGAGCAGTACTTC. This codes for CASSQMRDSSYEQYF.

This clone turned up a few times. The J gene is TRBJ2-3, the V gene TRBV10-3; 9 positions match TRBD1. This CDR3 comprises 15 residues. The V gene end was trimmed by 2 bases and the J gene end by 6 bases; junction bases not matched to a gene: 6. CDR1 and CDR2 (germline): ENHRY, SYGVKD. DNA of the CDR3: TGTGCCATCAGTGAGACCGGGACAGGGCTCGATACGCAGTATTTT. Protein: CAISETGTGLDTQYF.

The table lists this clone with a few counts. The rearrangement uses TRBV19 and TRBJ2-2; 11 bases map to TRBD2. V trimming: 5 bases; J trimming: 4 bases; junction bases outside the gene matches: 3. Germline values: CDR1 LNHDA, CDR2 SQIVND (reference sequence). This CDR3 contains 15 residues. The CDR3 DNA reads as TGTGCCAGTAGTCCTGGACTAGCGGGCACCGGGGAGCTGTTTTTT. Translated: CASSPGLAGTGELFF.

This clone turned up a few times. V usage is TRBV11-3 and J usage is TRBJ2-5; D uncertain. Trimming took 4 bases from V and 1 from J, leaving 13 bases between them. This CDR3 region has 15 residues. CDR1 is SGHNT, CDR2 YENEEA, per germline. CDR3 bases: TGTGCCAGCAGCTCCAGCACGACTGGCCAAGAGACCCAGTACTTC. Protein sequence: CASSSSTTGQETQYF.

Only a few counts were recorded for this clone. This chain joins TRBV4-2 and TRBJ2-1, with 10 bases aligning to TRBD2. Germline V gives CDR1 LGHNA, CDR2 YNFKEQ. Trimming removed 0 bases from V and 10 bases from J; junction bases left unmatched: 9. CDR3 length: 16 residues. Written as DNA, the CDR3 is TGTGCCAGCAGCCAAGATGCGACTAGCGGGCCCCTGGAGCAGTTCTTC. This gives the protein CASSQDATSGPLEQFF.

This clone was picked up a small number of times. The chain's CDR3 is CAWSGQGFYEQYF. CDR3 nucleotide sequence: TGTGCCTGGAGTGGCCAGGGCTTCTACGAGCAGTACTTC. The chain recombines TRBV30 with TRBJ2-7; perhaps TRBD1 as D (5 bases). The CDR3 sequence is 13 residues long. The germline gives CDR1 GTSNPN, CDR2 SVGIG (reference sequence). The germline V and J ends were trimmed by 1 base and 3 bases, with 10 bases remaining between them.

The chain employs TRBV14 and TRBJ2-1; TRBD2 matches at 8 bases. The CDR3 has 13 amino acids. With V trimmed by 10 bases and J by 9 bases, 11 bases remained unmatched. Germline CDR1 and CDR2: SGHDN and FVKESK. CDR3 DNA sequence: TGTGCCAATCCGGGACTAGGAGATTGTGAGCAGTTCTTC. It is translated as CANPGLGDCEQFF.

Regarding this clone: Other DNA variants within this sample encode the same CDR3. The CDR3 nucleotides are TGTGCCAGCAGCGTCGGGGGATTAACCGGGGAGCTGTTTTTT. Residues: CASSVGGLTGELFF. This chain joins TRBV9 and TRBJ2-2; D possibly corresponds to TRBD2 (6 bases). The V end was cut by 2 bases, the J end by 5 bases, with 10 bases between. From germline, CDR1 is SGDLS and CDR2 YYNGEE. This CDR3 contains 14 residues.

There are a few counts of this clone. The chain links TRBV7-2 to TRBJ1-5, with TRBD1 identical over 9 bases. The CDR3 has 15 residues. The germline V gene has CDR1 SGHTA and CDR2 FQGNSA. V gave up 3 bases and J gave up 7 bases; unmatched junction bases: 7. CDR3 coding DNA: TGTGCCAGCAGCTTGAGGGACAGGGATCGCCAGCCCCAGCATTTT. Translating gives CASSLRDRDRQPQHF.

The V gene is TRBV27, the J gene TRBJ2-5; D is perhaps TRBD2 (6 bases). The CDR3 is 14 amino acids. The germline V and J ends were trimmed by 4 bases and 9 bases, with 18 bases remaining between them. The germline V gene encodes CDR1 MNHEY and CDR2 SMNVEV (reference sequence). CDR3 in DNA: TGTGCCAGCAGTTCGAGGACCAAGCCGGGGGCCCAGTACTTC. It encodes CASSSRTKPGAQYF.

This sequence joins TRBV18 and TRBJ1-1; 7 bases fit TRBD1. Looked up from germline, CDR1 is KGHSH and CDR2 is LQKENI. Trimming removed 0 bases from V and 4 bases from J; junction bases left unmatched: 11. CDR3 length: 17 residues. The CDR3 loop reads CASSPPGQSAPSTEAFF. The CDR3 DNA follows: TGTGCCAGCTCACCACCGGGACAGAGCGCCCCTAGCACTGAAGCTTTCTTT.

CDR3 DNA sequence: TGCAGCGTTCACGACAGGACTCGGGAAAAACTGTTTTTT. Protein: CSVHDRTREKLFF. V usage is TRBV29-1 and J usage is TRBJ1-4, with D possibly TRBD1 on 6 matching bases. The CDR3 runs to 13 residues. V lost 5 bases and J lost 8, with 15 bases in between. The germline V gene has CDR1 SQVTM and CDR2 ANQGSEA.

The chain carries TRBV6-5 and TRBJ1-1, with 10 bases lining up with TRBD1. J gave up 3 bases and V 5 bases, and 3 bases lay outside the gene matches. This CDR3 is 14 amino acids long. CDR1 and CDR2 (germline): MNHEY, SVGAGI. CDR3 sequence: CASSADRGDTEAFF. The CDR3 coding sequence is TGTGCCAGCAGTGCGGACAGGGGGGACACTGAAGCTTTCTTT.

The chain employs TRBV5-4 and TRBJ2-1; TRBD2 agrees at 12 bases. Losses at the gene ends were 0 bases for V and 4 bases for J; bases not matched to a gene: 5. Germline CDR1 and CDR2: SGHNT and YYREEE (reference sequence). The CDR3 is made up of 17 amino acids. The CDR3 protein is CASSLGTSGGPYNEQFF. The CDR3 DNA is TGTGCCAGCAGCTTGGGTACTAGCGGGGGGCCTTACAATGAGCAGTTCTTC.

This clone was found a few times. The chain recombines TRBV5-1 with TRBJ2-5; D call uncertain. Germline V gene sequence: CDR1 SGHRS, CDR2 YFSETQ. The CDR3 spans 14 residues. Trimming took 0 bases from V and 2 from J, leaving 8 bases between them. Here the CDR3 DNA reads TGCGCCAGCAGCTTGGGTCTTCCTCAAGAGACCCAGTACTTC. Protein product: CASSLGLPQETQYF. The variable domain in full, completed from reference TRBV5-1 and TRBJ2-5, reads KAGVTQTPRYLIKTRGQQVTLSCSPISGHRSVSWYQQTPGQGLQFLFEYFSETQRNKGNFPGRFSGRQFSNSRSEMNVSTLELGDSALYLCASSLGLPQETQYFGPGTRLLVL.

The chain recombines TRBV6-1 with TRBJ1-5; D is possibly TRBD1 (5 bases). The CDR3 consists of 12 residues. V lost 4 bases, J lost 9 bases, and 10 bases lay in between. Germline V CDR1 and CDR2: MNHNS, SASEGT. The CDR3 loop reads CASSVGTLPQHF. In nucleotides, the CDR3 is TGTGCCAGCAGTGTCGGGACTCTGCCCCAGCATTTT.